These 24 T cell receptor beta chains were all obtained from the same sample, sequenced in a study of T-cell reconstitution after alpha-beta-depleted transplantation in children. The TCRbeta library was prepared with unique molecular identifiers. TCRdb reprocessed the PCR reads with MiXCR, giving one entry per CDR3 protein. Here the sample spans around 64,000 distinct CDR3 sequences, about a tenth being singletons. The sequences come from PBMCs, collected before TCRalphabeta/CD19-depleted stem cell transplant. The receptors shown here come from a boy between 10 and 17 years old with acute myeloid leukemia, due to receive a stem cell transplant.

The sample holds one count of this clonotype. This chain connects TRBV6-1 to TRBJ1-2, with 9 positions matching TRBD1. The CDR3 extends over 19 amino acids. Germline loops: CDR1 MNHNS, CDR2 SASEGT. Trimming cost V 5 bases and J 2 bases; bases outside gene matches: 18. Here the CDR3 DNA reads TGTGCCAGCAGTCCGCAACAGGGGGCTAAGTCTTCATTCAACTATGGCTACACCTTC. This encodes CASSPQQGAKSSFNYGYTF.

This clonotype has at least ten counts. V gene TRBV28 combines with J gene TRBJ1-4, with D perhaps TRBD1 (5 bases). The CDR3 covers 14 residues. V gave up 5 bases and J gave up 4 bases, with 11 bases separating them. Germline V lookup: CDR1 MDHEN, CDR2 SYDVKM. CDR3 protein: CASSPDRDNEKLFF. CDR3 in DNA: TGTGCCAGCAGTCCCGACAGAGATAATGAAAAACTGTTTTTT.

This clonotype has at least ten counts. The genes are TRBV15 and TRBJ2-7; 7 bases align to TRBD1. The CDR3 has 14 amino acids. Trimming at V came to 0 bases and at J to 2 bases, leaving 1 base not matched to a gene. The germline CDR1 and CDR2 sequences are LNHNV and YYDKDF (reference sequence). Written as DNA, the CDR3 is TGTGCCACCAGCAGAGAGCAGGGGGCCTACGAGCAGTACGTC. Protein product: CATSREQGAYEQYV.

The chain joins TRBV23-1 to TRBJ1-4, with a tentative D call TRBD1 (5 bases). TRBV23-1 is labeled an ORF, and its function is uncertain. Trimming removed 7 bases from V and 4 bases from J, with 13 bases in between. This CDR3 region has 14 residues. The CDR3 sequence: CASTHKGLNEKLFF. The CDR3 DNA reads TGCGCCAGCACCCATAAGGGGCTTAATGAAAAACTGTTTTTT.

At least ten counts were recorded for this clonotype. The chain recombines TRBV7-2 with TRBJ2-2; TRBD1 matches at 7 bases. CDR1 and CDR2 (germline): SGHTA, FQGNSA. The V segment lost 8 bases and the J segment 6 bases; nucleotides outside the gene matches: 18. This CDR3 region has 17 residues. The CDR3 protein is CASGPGQARLKAGELFF. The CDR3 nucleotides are TGTGCCAGCGGGCCTGGACAGGCCCGCCTTAAGGCCGGGGAGCTGTTTTTT.

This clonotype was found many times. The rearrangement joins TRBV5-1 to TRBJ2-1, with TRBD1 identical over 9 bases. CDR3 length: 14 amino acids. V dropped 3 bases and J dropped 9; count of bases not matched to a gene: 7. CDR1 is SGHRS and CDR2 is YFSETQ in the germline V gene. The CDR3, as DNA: TGCGCCAGCAGCTCAAGGGACAGGGCAACTGAGCAGTTCTTC. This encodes CASSSRDRATEQFF.

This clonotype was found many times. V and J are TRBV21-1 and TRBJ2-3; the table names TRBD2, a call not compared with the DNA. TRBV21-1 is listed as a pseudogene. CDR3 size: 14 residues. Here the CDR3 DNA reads TGTGCCAGCAGCAAAGCGCCGGCGGGAGATACGCAGTATTTT. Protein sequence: CASSKAPAGDTQYF.

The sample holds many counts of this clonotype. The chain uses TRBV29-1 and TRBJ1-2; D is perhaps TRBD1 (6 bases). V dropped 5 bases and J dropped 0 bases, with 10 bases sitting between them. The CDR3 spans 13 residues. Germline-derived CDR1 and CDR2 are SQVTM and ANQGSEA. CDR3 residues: CSVREGANYGYTF. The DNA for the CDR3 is TGCAGCGTTCGAGAGGGGGCTAACTATGGCTACACCTTC.

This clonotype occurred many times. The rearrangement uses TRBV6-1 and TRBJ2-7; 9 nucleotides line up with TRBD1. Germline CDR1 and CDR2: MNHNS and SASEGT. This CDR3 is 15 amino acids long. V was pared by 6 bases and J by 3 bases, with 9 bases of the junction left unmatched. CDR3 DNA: TGTGCCAGCAGCCTCAGGACAGGGGACCTCTACGAGCAGTACGTC. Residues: CASSLRTGDLYEQYV.

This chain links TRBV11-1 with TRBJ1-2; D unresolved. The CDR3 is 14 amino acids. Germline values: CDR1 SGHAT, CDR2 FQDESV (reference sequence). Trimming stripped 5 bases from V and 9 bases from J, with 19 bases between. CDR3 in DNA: TGTGCCAGCAGCAGACCCCCTATCGGTTATAGCTACACCTTC. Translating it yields CASSRPPIGYSYTF.

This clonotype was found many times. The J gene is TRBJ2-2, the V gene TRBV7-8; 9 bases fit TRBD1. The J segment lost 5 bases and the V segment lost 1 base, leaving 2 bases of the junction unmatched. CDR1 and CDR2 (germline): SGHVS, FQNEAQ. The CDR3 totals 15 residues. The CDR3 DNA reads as TGTGCCAGCAGCTTAGTAGGACAGGGGACCGGGGAGCTGTTTTTT. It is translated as CASSLVGQGTGELFF. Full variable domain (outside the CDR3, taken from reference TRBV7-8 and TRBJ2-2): GAGVSQSPRYKVAKRGQDVALRCDPISGHVSLFWYQQALGQGPEFLTYFQNEAQLDKSGLPSDRFFAERPEGSVSTLKIQRTQQEDSAVYLCASSLVGQGTGELFFGEGSRLTVL.

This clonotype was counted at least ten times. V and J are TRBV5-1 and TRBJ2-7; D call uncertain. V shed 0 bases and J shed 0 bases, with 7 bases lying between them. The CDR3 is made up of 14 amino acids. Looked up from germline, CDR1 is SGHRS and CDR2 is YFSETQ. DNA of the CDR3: TGCGCCAGCAGCTTGGACGCGCACTCCTACGAGCAGTACTTC. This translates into CASSLDAHSYEQYF.

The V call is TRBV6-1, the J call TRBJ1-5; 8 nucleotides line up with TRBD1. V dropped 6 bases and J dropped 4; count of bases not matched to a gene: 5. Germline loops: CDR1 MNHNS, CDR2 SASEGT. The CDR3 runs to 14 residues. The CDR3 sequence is CASSGTGNNQPQHF. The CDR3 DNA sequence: TGTGCCAGCAGCGGGACAGGCAATAATCAGCCCCAGCATTTT.

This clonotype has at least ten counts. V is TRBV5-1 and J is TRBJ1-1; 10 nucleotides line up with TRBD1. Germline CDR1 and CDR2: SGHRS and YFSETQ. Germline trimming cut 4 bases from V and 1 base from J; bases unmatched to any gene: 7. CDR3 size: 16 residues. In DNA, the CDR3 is TGCGCCAGCAGCAAGGGGACAGGGGCTGCGAACACTGAAGCTTTCTTT. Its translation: CASSKGTGAANTEAFF.

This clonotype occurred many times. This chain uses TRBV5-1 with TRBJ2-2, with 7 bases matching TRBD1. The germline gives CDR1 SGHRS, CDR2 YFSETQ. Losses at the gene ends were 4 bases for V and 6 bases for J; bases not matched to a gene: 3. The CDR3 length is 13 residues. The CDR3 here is CASSNQGAGELFF. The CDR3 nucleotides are TGCGCCAGCAGCAACCAGGGGGCCGGGGAGCTGTTTTTT.

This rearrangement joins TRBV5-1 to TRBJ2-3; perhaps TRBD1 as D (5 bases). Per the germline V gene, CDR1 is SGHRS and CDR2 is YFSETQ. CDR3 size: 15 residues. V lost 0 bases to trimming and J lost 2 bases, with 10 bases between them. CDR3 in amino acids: CASSLDDRSTDTQYF. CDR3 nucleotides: TGCGCCAGCAGCTTGGACGACAGATCCACAGATACGCAGTATTTT.

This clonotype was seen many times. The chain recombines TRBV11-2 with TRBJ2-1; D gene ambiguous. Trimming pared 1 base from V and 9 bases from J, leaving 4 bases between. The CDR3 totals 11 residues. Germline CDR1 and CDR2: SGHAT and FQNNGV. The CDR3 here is CASSLGGEQFF. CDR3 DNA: TGTGCCAGCAGCTTAGGGGGTGAGCAGTTCTTC.

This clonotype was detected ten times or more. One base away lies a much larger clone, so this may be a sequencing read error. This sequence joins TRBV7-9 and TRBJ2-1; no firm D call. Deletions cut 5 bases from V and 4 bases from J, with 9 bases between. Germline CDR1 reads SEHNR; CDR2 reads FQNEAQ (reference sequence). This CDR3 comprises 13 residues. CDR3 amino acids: CASSMGLYNEQFF. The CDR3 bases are TGTGCCAGCAGCATGGGATTATACAATGAGCAGTTCTTC.

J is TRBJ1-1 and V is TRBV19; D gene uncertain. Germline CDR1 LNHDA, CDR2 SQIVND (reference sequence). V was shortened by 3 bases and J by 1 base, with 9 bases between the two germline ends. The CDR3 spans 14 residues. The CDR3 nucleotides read TGTGCCAGTAGTATGCAGGTGTGGAACACTGAAGCTTTCTTT. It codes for CASSMQVWNTEAFF.

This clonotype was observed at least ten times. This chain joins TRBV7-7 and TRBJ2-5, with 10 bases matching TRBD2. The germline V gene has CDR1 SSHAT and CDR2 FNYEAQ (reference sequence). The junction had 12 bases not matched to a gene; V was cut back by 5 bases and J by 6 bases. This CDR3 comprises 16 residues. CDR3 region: CASSPQPSGGAKTQYF. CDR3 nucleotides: TGTGCCAGCAGCCCTCAACCCAGCGGGGGGGCCAAGACCCAGTACTTC.

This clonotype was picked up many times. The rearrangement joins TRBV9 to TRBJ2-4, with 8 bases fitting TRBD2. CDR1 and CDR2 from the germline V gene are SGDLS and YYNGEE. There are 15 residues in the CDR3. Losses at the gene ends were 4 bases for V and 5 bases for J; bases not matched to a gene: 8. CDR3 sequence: CASSKGLETENIQYF. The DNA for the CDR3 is TGTGCCAGCAGCAAGGGACTAGAGACCGAAAACATTCAGTACTTC.

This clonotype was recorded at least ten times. The CDR3 coding sequence is TGTGCCAGCGGTCTAGCGGCCACAGATACGCAGTATTTT. Translating gives CASGLAATDTQYF. The chain combines TRBV6-2 or TRBV6-3 with TRBJ2-3; 7 bases line up with TRBD2. CDR3 length: 13 amino acids. The germline V gene has CDR1 MNHEY and CDR2 SVGEGT. The trim removed 8 bases at V and 2 bases at J, leaving 4 bases unmatched.

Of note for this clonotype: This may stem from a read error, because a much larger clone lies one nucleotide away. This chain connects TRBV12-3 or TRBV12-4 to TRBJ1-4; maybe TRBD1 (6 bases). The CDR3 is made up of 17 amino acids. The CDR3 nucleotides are TGTACCAGCAGTTCGGGCCCTTCAGGGGACGGTCGTGAAAAACTGTTTTTT. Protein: CTSSSGPSGDGREKLFF.

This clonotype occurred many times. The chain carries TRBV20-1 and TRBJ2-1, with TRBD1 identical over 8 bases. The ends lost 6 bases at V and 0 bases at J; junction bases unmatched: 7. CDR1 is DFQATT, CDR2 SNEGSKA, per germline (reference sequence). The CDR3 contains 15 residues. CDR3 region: CSAEGTGSSYNEQFF. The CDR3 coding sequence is TGCAGTGCGGAAGGGACAGGAAGCTCCTACAATGAGCAGTTCTTC.